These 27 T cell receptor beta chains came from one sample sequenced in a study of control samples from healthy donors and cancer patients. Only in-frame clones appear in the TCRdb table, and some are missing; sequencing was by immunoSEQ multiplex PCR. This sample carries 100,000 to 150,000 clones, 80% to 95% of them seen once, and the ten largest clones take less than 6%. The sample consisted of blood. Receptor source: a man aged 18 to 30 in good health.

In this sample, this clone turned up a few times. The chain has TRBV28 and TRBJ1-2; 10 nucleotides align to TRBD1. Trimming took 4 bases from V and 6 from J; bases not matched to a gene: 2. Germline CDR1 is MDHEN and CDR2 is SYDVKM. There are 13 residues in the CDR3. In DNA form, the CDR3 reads TGTGCCAGCAGTTGGGGACAGGGGAATGGCTACACCTTC. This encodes CASSWGQGNGYTF.

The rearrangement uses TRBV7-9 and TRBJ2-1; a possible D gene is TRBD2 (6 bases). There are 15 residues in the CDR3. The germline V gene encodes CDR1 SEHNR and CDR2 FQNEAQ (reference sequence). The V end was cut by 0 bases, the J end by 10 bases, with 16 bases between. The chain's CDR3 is CASSLAGGPTGEQFF. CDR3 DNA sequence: TGTGCCAGCAGCTTAGCGGGGGGACCGACTGGGGAGCAGTTCTTC.

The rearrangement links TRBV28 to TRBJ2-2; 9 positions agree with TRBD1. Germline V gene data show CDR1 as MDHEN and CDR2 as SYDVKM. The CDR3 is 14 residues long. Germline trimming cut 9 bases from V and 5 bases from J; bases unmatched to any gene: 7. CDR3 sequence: CASLQGARTGELFF. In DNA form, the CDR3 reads TGTGCCAGTTTACAGGGGGCAAGGACCGGGGAGCTGTTTTTT.

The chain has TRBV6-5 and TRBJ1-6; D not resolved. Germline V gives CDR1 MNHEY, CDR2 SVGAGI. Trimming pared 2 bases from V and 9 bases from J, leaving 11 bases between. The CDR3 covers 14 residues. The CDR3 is CASSYKGRSSPLHF. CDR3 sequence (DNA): TGTGCCAGCAGTTACAAAGGGCGGAGTTCACCCCTCCACTTT.

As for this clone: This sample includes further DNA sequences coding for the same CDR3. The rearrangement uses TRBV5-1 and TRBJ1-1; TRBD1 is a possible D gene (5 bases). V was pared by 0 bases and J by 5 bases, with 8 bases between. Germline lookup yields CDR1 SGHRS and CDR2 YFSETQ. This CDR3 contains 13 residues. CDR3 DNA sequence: TGCGCCAGCAGCTTGGGCGGGGGGACTGAAGCTTTCTTT. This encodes CASSLGGGTEAFF.

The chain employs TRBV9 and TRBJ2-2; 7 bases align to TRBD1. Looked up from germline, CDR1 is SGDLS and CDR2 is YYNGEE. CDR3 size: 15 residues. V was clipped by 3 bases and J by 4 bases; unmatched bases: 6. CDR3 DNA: TGTGCCAGCAGCGCCCGGGACAGACCCACCGGGGAGCTGTTTTTT. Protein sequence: CASSARDRPTGELFF.

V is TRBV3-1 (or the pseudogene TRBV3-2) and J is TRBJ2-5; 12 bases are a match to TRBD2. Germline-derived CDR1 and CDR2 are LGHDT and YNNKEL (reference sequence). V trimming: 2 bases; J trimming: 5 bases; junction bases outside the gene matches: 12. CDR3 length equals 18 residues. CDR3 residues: CASSQLKKTSGGRETQYF. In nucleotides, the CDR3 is TGTGCCAGCAGCCAACTAAAAAAGACTAGCGGGGGCCGGGAGACCCAGTACTTC.

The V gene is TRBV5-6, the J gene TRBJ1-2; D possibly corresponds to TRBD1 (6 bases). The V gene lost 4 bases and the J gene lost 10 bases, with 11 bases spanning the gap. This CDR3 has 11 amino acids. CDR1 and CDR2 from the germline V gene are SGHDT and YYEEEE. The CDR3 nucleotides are TGTGCCAGCAGCCTAGGGGGGTTCTACACCTTC. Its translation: CASSLGGFYTF.

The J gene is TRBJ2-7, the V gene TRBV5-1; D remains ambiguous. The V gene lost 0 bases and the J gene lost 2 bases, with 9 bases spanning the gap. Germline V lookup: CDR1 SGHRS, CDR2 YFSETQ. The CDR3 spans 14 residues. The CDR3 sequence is CASSLAVEPYEQYF. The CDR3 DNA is TGCGCCAGCAGCTTGGCCGTTGAGCCCTACGAGCAGTACTTC. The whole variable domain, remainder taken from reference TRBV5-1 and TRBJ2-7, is KAGVTQTPRYLIKTRGQQVTLSCSPISGHRSVSWYQQTPGQGLQFLFEYFSETQRNKGNFPGRFSGRQFSNSRSEMNVSTLELGDSALYLCASSLAVEPYEQYFGPGTRLTVT.

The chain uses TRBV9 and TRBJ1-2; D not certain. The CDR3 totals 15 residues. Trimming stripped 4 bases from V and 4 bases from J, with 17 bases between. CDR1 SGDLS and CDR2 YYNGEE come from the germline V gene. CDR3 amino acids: CASSSTNGLIYGYTF. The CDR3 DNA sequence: TGTGCCAGCAGCTCGACGAACGGACTGATCTATGGCTACACCTTC.

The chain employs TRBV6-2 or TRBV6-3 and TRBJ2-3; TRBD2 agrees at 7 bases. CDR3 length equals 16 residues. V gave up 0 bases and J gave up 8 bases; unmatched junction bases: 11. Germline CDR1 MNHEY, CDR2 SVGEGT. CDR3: CASSYSSGARISTQYF. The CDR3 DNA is TGTGCCAGCAGTTACTCGAGCGGGGCACGGATTAGTACGCAGTATTTT.

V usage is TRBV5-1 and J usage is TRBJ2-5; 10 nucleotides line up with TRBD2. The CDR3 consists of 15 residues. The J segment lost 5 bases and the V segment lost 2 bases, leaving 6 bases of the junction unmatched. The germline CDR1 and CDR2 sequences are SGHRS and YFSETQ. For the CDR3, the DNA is TGCGCCAGCAGCTTAGCGGGGGGGCGCGGTGAGACCCAGTACTTC. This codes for CASSLAGGRGETQYF.

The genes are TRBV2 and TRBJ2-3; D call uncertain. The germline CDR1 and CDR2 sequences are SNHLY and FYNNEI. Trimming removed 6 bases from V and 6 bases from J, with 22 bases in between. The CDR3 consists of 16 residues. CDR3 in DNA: TGTGCCAGCAGCGATGACGAGGTGACTGGGAACGATACGCAGTATTTT. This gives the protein CASSDDEVTGNDTQYF.

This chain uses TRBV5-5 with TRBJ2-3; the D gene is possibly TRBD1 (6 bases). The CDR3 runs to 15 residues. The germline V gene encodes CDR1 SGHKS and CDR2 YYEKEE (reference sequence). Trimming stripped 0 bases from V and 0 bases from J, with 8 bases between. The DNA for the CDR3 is TGTGCCAGCAGCTTGGGGGACACCAGCACAGATACGCAGTATTTT. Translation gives CASSLGDTSTDTQYF.

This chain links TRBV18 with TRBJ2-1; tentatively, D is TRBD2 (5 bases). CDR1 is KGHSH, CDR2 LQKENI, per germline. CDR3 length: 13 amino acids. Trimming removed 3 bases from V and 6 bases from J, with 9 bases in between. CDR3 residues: CASSPRGFNEQFF. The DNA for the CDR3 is TGTGCCAGCTCACCCAGAGGGTTCAATGAGCAGTTCTTC.

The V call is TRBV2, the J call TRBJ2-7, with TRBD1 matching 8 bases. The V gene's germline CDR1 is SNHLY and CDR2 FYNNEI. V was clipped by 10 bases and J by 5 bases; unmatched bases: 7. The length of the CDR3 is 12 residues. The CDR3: CATRPQGDEQYF. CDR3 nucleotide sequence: TGTGCCACGAGACCACAGGGGGACGAGCAGTACTTC.

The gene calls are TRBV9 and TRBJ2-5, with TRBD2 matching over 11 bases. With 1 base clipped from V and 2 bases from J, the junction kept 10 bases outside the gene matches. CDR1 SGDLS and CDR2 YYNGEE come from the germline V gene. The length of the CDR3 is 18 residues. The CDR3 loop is CASSVWTPGLADQETQYF. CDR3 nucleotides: TGTGCCAGCAGCGTATGGACCCCGGGACTAGCGGATCAAGAGACCCAGTACTTC.

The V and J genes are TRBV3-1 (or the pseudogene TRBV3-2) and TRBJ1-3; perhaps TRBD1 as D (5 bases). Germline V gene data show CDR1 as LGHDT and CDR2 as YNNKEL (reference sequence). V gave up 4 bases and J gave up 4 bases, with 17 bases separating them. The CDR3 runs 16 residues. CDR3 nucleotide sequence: TGTGCCAGCAGCCCCGGGGGATTTAGCTCGGGAAACACCATATATTTT. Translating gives CASSPGGFSSGNTIYF.

The CDR3 nucleotides read TGTGCCAGCAGCTTAGTTGGCCTAAGCTCCTACAATGAGCAGTTCTTC. It is translated as CASSLVGLSSYNEQFF. The rearrangement joins TRBV11-2 to TRBJ2-1; D is uncertain. The CDR3 contains 16 residues. The germline CDR1 and CDR2 sequences are SGHAT and FQNNGV. With 1 base removed from V and 0 bases from J, the gap between germline ends came to 10 bases. The complete variable domain, with remaining parts taken from reference TRBV11-2 and TRBJ2-1, reads EAGVAQSPRYKIIEKRQSVAFWCNPISGHATLYWYQQILGQGPKLLIQFQNNGVVDDSQLPKDRFSAERLKGVDSTLKIQPAKLEDSAVYLCASSLVGLSSYNEQFFGPGTRLTVL.

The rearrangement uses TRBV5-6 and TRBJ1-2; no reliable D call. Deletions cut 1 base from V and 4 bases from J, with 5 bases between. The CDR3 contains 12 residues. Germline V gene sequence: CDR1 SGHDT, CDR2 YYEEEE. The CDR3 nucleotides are TGTGCCAGCAGCTTGCCGTCCTATGGCTACACCTTC. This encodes CASSLPSYGYTF.

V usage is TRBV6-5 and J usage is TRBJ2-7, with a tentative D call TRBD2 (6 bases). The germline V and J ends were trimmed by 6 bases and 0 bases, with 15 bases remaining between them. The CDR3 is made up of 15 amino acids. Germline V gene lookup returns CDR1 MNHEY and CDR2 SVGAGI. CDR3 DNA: TGTGCCAGCAGCGACCTTGGGGGGAGCTCCTACGAGCAGTACTTC. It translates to CASSDLGGSSYEQYF.

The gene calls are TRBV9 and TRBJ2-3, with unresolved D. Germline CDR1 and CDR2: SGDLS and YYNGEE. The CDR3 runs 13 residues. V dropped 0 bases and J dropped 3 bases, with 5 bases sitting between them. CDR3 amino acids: CASSVGITDTQYF. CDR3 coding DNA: TGTGCCAGCAGCGTAGGGATTACAGATACGCAGTATTTT.

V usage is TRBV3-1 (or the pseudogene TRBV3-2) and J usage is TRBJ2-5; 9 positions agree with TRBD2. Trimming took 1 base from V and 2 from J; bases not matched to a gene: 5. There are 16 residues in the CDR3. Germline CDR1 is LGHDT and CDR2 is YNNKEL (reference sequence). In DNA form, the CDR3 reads TGTGCCAGCAGCCAAGTTTTAGCGGGGGTTCAAGAGACCCAGTACTTC. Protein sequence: CASSQVLAGVQETQYF.

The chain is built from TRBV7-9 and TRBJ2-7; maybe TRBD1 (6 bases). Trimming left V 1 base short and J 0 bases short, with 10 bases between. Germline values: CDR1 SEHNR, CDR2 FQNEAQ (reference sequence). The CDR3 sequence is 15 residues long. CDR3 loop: CASSLVGTLSYEQYF. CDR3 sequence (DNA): TGTGCCAGCAGCTTAGTCGGGACACTCTCCTACGAGCAGTACTTC.

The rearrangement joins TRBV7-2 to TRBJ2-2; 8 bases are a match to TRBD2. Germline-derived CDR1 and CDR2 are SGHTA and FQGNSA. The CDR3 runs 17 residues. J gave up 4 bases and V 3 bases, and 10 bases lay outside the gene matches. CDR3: CASSLVRGGRVTGELFF. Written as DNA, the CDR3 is TGTGCCAGCAGCTTGGTCCGGGGGGGCCGGGTCACCGGGGAGCTGTTTTTT.

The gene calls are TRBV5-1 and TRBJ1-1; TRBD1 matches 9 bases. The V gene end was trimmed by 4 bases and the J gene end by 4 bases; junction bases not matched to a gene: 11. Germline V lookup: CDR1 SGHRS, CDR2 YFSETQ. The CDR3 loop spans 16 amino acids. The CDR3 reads CASSPDRGPGGTEAFF. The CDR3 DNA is TGCGCCAGCAGCCCGGACAGGGGCCCCGGGGGCACTGAAGCTTTCTTT.

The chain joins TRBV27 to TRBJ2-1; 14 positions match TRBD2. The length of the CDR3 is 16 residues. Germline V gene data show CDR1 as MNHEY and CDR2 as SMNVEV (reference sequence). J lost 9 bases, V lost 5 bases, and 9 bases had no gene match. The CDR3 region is CASSTPGTSGGSEQFF. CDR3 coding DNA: TGTGCCAGCAGTACCCCCGGGACTAGCGGGGGATCTGAGCAGTTCTTC.